This T cell receptor (beta chain) was sequenced during a study of blood T cell repertoires in COVID-19. Looking at the study overall: Acute-phase and convalescent COVID-19 samples originated in the United States, Italy and Spain.

The CDR3 spans 17 residues. In germline, CDR1 is GTSNPN, CDR2 SVGIG (reference sequence). Trimming cost V 1 base and J 9 bases; bases outside gene matches: 16. Cohort placement rested on clinical history that participants reported themselves. Exposed enrollees encountered a COVID-19 case at some point within 2 weeks before study entry. As handled by the study authors: Amplified reference gene primers provided the basis for estimating nucleated cell counts. Sequencing used immunoSEQ multiplex PCR; TCRdb keeps in-frame clones, though not all of them. D and trimming come from the DNA, and the V and J calls and clone size come from that table. The profile covers over 200,000 clones, with roughly 88% appearing a single time and more than 3% taken by the ten largest.

The chain links TRBV30 to TRBJ2-1, with TRBD2 matching 9 bases. Specimen: PBMCs or T cells enriched from blood (not recorded which). The clonotype originates from a woman aged 25 to 39 who had been exposed to COVID-19. This CDR3 is CAWSATRGSGSSREQFF. CDR3 nucleotides: TGTGCCTGGAGTGCTACCCGGGGTAGCGGGAGCTCACGTGAGCAGTTCTTC.